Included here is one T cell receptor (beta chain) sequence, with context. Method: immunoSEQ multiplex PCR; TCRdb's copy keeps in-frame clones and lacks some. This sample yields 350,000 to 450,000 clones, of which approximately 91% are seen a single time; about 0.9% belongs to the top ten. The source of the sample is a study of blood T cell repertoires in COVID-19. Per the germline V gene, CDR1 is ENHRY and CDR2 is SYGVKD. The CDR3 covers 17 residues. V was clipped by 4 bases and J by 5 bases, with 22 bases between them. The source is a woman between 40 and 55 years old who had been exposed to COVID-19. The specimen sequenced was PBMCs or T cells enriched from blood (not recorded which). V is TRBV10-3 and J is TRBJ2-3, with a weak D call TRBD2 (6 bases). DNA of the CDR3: TGTGCCATCAGTGGAAAAGCTCCGGGACTTTCCGAAGATACGCAGTATTTT. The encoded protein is CAISGKAPGLSEDTQYF.